The 11 T cell receptor beta chains listed next were all sequenced from one sample in a study of T-cell reconstitution after alpha-beta-depleted transplantation in children. The TCRbeta library was prepared with unique molecular identifiers. TCRdb independently ran MiXCR on the PCR reads; one entry per CDR3 protein. The repertoire has about 110,000 distinct CDR3 sequences, 6.4% of them found once; the top ten carry 20% to 25%. The specimen comprised PBMCs, mostly from graft donor cells, sampled 360 days after TCRalphabeta/CD19-depleted stem cell transplant. The receptors originated from a male patient aged 2 to 10 who had a stem cell transplant for acute lymphoblastic leukemia, so the T cells may come from the graft donor.

This clonotype was picked up a small number of times. The CDR3 here is CASEGQGGTEAFF. The CDR3 DNA is TGTGCCAGCGAAGGCCAGGGCGGGACTGAAGCTTTCTTT. The chain uses TRBV12-3 or TRBV12-4 and TRBJ1-1, with TRBD1 as a possible D gene (5 bases). V lost 8 bases, J lost 5 bases, and 15 bases lay in between. This CDR3 spans 13 amino acids.

A few counts support this clonotype. The chain carries TRBV20-1 and TRBJ1-5, with a weak D call TRBD1 (6 bases). The CDR3 totals 16 residues. V was shortened by 1 base and J by 5 bases, with 18 bases between the two germline ends. The germline V gene has CDR1 DFQATT and CDR2 SNEGSKA (reference sequence). CDR3 region: CSARGGTSTPHQPQHF. In DNA, the CDR3 is TGCAGTGCTAGAGGAGGGACATCTACCCCTCATCAGCCCCAGCATTTT.

The sample holds a few counts of this clonotype. This chain connects TRBV29-1 to TRBJ1-2; 7 bases are a match to TRBD1. CDR3 size: 15 residues. Per the germline V gene, CDR1 is SQVTM and CDR2 is ANQGSEA. Losses at the gene ends were 2 bases for V and 4 bases for J; bases not matched to a gene: 10. The CDR3 loop is CSVERFSDRIYGYTF. The CDR3, as DNA: TGCAGCGTTGAACGGTTCTCGGACAGGATCTATGGCTACACCTTC.

Note on this clonotype: A read error may explain this, as a much larger clone is one base away. The chain links TRBV28 to TRBJ2-6, with D unresolved. Germline-derived CDR1 and CDR2 are MDHEN and SYDVKM. This CDR3 is 14 amino acids long. For the CDR3, the DNA is TGTGCCAGCAGTTCCCTTTGGGGTGCCAACGGCCTGACTTTC. It translates to CASSSLWGANGLTF. The entire variable domain, with the rest obtained from reference TRBV28 and TRBJ2-6, is as follows: DVKVTQSSRYLVKRTGEKVFLECVQDMDHENMFWYRQDPGLGLRLIYFSYDVKMKEKGDIPEGYSVSREKKERFSLILESASTNQTSMYLCASSSLWGANGLTFGAGSRLTVL.

V gene TRBV4-1 combines with J gene TRBJ2-5; tentatively, D is TRBD2 (6 bases). The CDR3 has 22 amino acids. The V and J ends lost 0 bases and 5 bases respectively, with 34 bases between them. Germline assignment: CDR1 MGHRA and CDR2 YSYEKL. In DNA, the CDR3 is TGCGCCAGCAGCCAAGAGGTCCTTGCGGGGCTCCCCAGAGGCCCAGGTCAGGAGACCCAGTACTTC. Its protein is CASSQEVLAGLPRGPGQETQYF.

This sequence joins TRBV11-2 and TRBJ2-5; D tentatively fits TRBD1 or TRBD2 (5 bases each). With 3 bases removed from V and 2 bases from J, the gap between germline ends came to 7 bases. In germline, CDR1 is SGHAT, CDR2 FQNNGV. The CDR3 length is 13 residues. This CDR3 is CASSFEGQETQYF. In nucleotides, the CDR3 is TGTGCCAGCAGCTTCGAGGGGCAAGAGACCCAGTACTTC.

This clonotype was picked up many times. The V and J genes are TRBV9 and TRBJ2-1, with no clear D. The CDR3 extends over 13 amino acids. The germline V gene has CDR1 SGDLS and CDR2 YYNGEE. V dropped 4 bases and J dropped 7 bases, with 12 bases sitting between them. The CDR3 region has the DNA TGTGCCAGCAGCTCAGGACCGGCGAATGAGCAGTTCTTC. Translated, it gives CASSSGPANEQFF.

This clonotype was detected ten times or more. The chain recombines TRBV28 with TRBJ2-7; no clear D gene. Germline CDR1 reads MDHEN; CDR2 reads SYDVKM. The V and J ends lost 4 bases and 0 bases respectively, with 7 bases between them. This CDR3 spans 13 amino acids. The chain's CDR3 is CASSSESSYEQYF. The CDR3 bases are TGTGCCAGCAGTTCAGAGAGCTCCTACGAGCAGTACTTC.

This chain links TRBV7-4 with TRBJ2-7; TRBD1 is a possible D gene (5 bases). Germline V lookup: CDR1 SGHVT, CDR2 SQSDAQ. Trimming took 3 bases from V and 0 from J, leaving 18 bases between them. This CDR3 has 17 amino acids. CDR3 sequence: CASSFRGRTPSSYEQYF. The CDR3 DNA reads as TGTGCCAGCAGCTTTAGGGGCCGTACCCCCAGCTCCTACGAGCAGTACTTC.

This chain links TRBV5-1 with TRBJ1-2; TRBD1 matches 7 bases. Trimming at V came to 1 base and at J to 2 bases, leaving 8 bases not matched to a gene. This CDR3 spans 16 amino acids. The germline CDR1 and CDR2 sequences are SGHRS and YFSETQ. The CDR3 DNA reads as TGCGCCAGCAGCTTGCCCCAGGACAGGCCGAACTATGGCTACACCTTC. Its protein product is CASSLPQDRPNYGYTF.

This clonotype was counted only a few times. The V call is TRBV5-8, the J call TRBJ1-5; D ambiguous. The germline CDR1 and CDR2 sequences are SGHTS and YDEGEE. Trimming removed 6 bases from V and 6 bases from J, with 10 bases in between. The CDR3 runs 12 residues. The CDR3 region has the DNA TGTGCCAGCACCCCGACGACTCAGCCCCAGCATTTT. Protein sequence: CASTPTTQPQHF.